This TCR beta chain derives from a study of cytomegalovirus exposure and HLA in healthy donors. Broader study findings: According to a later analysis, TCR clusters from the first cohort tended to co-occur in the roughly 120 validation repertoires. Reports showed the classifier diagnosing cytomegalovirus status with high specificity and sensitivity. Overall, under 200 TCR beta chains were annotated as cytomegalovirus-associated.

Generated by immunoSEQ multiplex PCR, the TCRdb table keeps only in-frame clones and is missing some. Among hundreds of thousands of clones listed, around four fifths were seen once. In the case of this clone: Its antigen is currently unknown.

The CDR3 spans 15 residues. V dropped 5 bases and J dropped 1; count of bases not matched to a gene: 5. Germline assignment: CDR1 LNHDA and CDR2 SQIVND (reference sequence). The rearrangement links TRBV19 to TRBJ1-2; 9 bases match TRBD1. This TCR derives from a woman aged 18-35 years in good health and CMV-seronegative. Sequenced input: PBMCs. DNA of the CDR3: TGTGCCAGTAGTGTCGGGGGACAGGGTAACTATGGCTACACCTTC. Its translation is CASSVGGQGNYGYTF.